The entry below describes one T cell receptor beta chain. Its antigen is currently unknown. Relative to the germline gene, one junction end is altered; a read error may explain this. TCRdb analysed the PCR reads with MiXCR anew, one entry per CDR3 protein. The sample lists about 98,000 distinct CDR3 sequences, about 35% occurring once. This specimen comes from a study of molecular identifiers for immune sequencing clone quantification. Study-wide results and limits: Spiked Jurkat TCR RNA originating from one cell could reportedly be identified amid about a million naive cells. Clones above 20 RNA copies held over 99% of effector molecules, under 1% in naive cells.

This CDR3 contains 13 residues. The germline V gene encodes CDR1 SGHDT and CDR2 YYEEEE. Libraries of naive CD8 cells were prepared from approximately 20,000 to 980,000 sorted cells using 10%, 30% or 50% RNA. Sequenced material: naive CD8+ T cells from blood, with Jurkat cell RNA spiked in. Subset indicated: FACS-sorted CD8+CD4-CCR7+CD45RA+ naive T cells. This receptor was taken from a human donor in good health. Some libraries in this study had Jurkat cell RNA spiked in. The genes are TRBV5-6 and TRBJ2-7; 7 positions match TRBD1. The CDR3 bases are TGTGCCGGCAGCGCGAGGGACAGCTACGAGCAGTACTTC. This encodes CAGSARDSYEQYF.